The 2 T cell receptor beta chains below were found in one sample sequenced in a study of blood T cell repertoires in COVID-19. Clones were sequenced by immunoSEQ multiplex PCR, and TCRdb holds only the in-frame ones, with some missing. The sample lists fewer than 35,000 clones, 90% occurring once. Sequencing used peripheral blood. The origin of the receptors is a man in his sixties with active COVID-19.

The chain joins TRBV2 to TRBJ2-2, with TRBD1 matching over 7 bases. This CDR3 has 13 residues. Germline V gene lookup returns CDR1 SNHLY and CDR2 FYNNEI. The trim removed 10 bases at V and 6 bases at J, leaving 8 bases unmatched. The CDR3 DNA is TGTGCCAACAGCCTAGGGGGCTCCGGGGAGCTGTTTTTT. This sequence encodes CANSLGGSGELFF.

J is TRBJ2-5 and V is TRBV5-1; tentatively, D is TRBD1 (5 bases). Germline lookup yields CDR1 SGHRS and CDR2 YFSETQ. V lost 4 bases and J lost 1, with 17 bases in between. The CDR3 consists of 16 residues. CDR3: CASSGQGFEVQETQYF. Written as DNA, the CDR3 is TGCGCCAGCAGCGGCCAGGGATTTGAAGTCCAAGAGACCCAGTACTTC.